This T cell receptor (beta chain) was profiled in a study of beta chain features in type 1 diabetes. For the study at large: Sorted cells, some 98,000,000 in number, were examined across all samples.

As for this clone: Antigen: not known.

Study outcomes and limitations: When VDJ junctions were examined, type 1 diabetes patients showed fewer insertions and more deletions.

As every portion of the isolated RNA was reverse transcribed, the sequencing read expressed TCRB transcripts. Clones were sequenced by immunoSEQ multiplex PCR, and TCRdb holds only the in-frame ones, with some missing. Of about 410,000 clones in the sample, roughly 13% are singletons; the top ten hold 0.035% to 0.045%. CDR1 is GTSNPN and CDR2 is SVGIG in the germline V gene (reference sequence). The CDR3 covers 11 residues. The ends were cut back, 4 bases at V and 1 base at J, with 4 bases in the middle. The TCR originated in a man in his thirties or forties in good health. Sequencing was performed on naive CD4+ T cells from blood. The chain is built from TRBV30 and TRBJ2-5; D unclear. CDR3 DNA: TGTGCCTGGATGGTCCAAGAGACCCAGTACTTC. This encodes CAWMVQETQYF.